These 29 T cell receptor beta chains were all obtained from the same sample, sequenced in a study of long-term antiretroviral therapy in people with HIV. At the survey level, the v3.0 immunoSEQ assay was run. Here immunoSEQ multiplex PCR was the method, and the copy in TCRdb shows in-frame clones only, minus some. This sample has tens of thousands of clones, with roughly 82% found just once. The source material was unsorted PBMCs, sampled 0.3 years after starting antiretroviral therapy. The receptors originated from a man aged 18 to 35 with HIV.

V usage is TRBV6-4 and J usage is TRBJ2-2, with 10 bases that match TRBD2. CDR1 and CDR2 (germline): MRHNA, SNTAGT. V lost 4 bases and J lost 5; bases outside the gene matches: 4. This CDR3 is built from 15 residues. In DNA form, the CDR3 reads TGTGCCAGCAGTGCAAGCGGGGGGGCAACCGGGGAGCTGTTTTTT. Translated, it gives CASSASGGATGELFF.

The chain has TRBV7-2 and TRBJ2-7, with D perhaps matching TRBD2 (6 bases). The CDR3 runs to 15 residues. With 2 bases removed from V and 1 base from J, the gap between germline ends came to 12 bases. CDR1 and CDR2 (germline): SGHTA, FQGNSA. CDR3 sequence reads: CASSLFGGLSYEQYF. The CDR3 region has the DNA TGTGCCAGCAGCTTATTCGGGGGACTTTCCTACGAGCAGTACTTC.

This chain joins TRBV4-3 and TRBJ1-2, with 7 bases aligning to TRBD1. V lost 3 bases, J lost 7 bases, and 11 bases stayed unmatched. Germline V gene sequence: CDR1 LGHNA, CDR2 YSLEER. The length of the CDR3 is 15 residues. The CDR3, as DNA: TGCGCCAGCAGCCATGCAAACAGGGGAAAGGCTGGCTACACCTTC. Amino acids: CASSHANRGKAGYTF.

The CDR3 sequence: CASSLGRGREGLDGELFF. CDR3 sequence (DNA): TGTGCCAGCAGCTTAGGGAGGGGGCGGGAGGGCCTGGACGGGGAGCTGTTTTTT. This rearrangement joins TRBV7-2 to TRBJ2-2; the match to TRBD2 covers 9 bases. The CDR3 contains 18 residues. Looked up from germline, CDR1 is SGHTA and CDR2 is FQGNSA. V was pared by 1 base and J by 7 bases, with 13 bases of the junction left unmatched.

The rearrangement uses TRBV7-9 and TRBJ1-1; D gene uncertain. V lost 3 bases and J 3 bases, leaving 8 bases between the germline ends. Germline CDR1 SEHNR, CDR2 FQNEAQ (reference sequence). This CDR3 spans 13 amino acids. The CDR3 nucleotides read TGTGCCAGCAGCTTGGGAGGCCACACTGAAGCTTTCTTT. This encodes CASSLGGHTEAFF. The full variable domain, its missing parts supplied by reference TRBV7-9 and TRBJ1-1, is DTGVSQNPRHKITKRGQNVTFRCDPISEHNRLYWYRQTLGQGPEFLTYFQNEAQLEKSRLLSDRFSAERPKGSFSTLEIQRTEQGDSAMYLCASSLGGHTEAFFGQGTRLTVV.

The rearrangement joins TRBV9 to TRBJ2-5; D gene ambiguous. This CDR3 region has 15 residues. Germline CDR1 and CDR2: SGDLS and YYNGEE. The ends were cut back, 0 bases at V and 5 bases at J, with 14 bases in the middle. The CDR3 DNA reads as TGTGCCAGCAGCGTAGGCTCCATCACCAGCGAGACCCAGTACTTC. Its protein product is CASSVGSITSETQYF.

The chain combines TRBV20-1 with TRBJ2-5; D is unresolved. The CDR3 covers 10 residues. Germline loops: CDR1 DFQATT, CDR2 SNEGSKA (reference sequence). The V and J ends lost 6 bases and 3 bases respectively, with 5 bases between them. The CDR3 sequence: CSAAKETQYF. The CDR3 DNA sequence: TGCAGTGCGGCAAAAGAGACCCAGTACTTC.

The V and J genes are TRBV5-5 and TRBJ1-1, with 9 positions matching TRBD1. V gave up 1 base and J gave up 7 bases; unmatched junction bases: 5. CDR1 and CDR2 (germline): SGHKS, YYEKEE (reference sequence). This CDR3 spans 14 amino acids. In DNA, the CDR3 is TGTGCCAGCAGCTTGAAGGGACAGGGAGGTGAAGCTTTCTTT. It yields the protein CASSLKGQGGEAFF. Together with reference TRBV5-5 and TRBJ1-1, the CDR3 gives the full variable domain: DAGVTQSPTHLIKTRGQQVTLRCSPISGHKSVSWYQQVLGQGPQFIFQYYEKEERGRGNFPDRFSARQFPNYSSELNVNALLLGDSALYLCASSLKGQGGEAFFGQGTRLTVV.

V gene TRBV5-1 combines with J gene TRBJ2-1; a possible D gene is TRBD2 (5 bases). V was pared by 0 bases and J by 8 bases, with 6 bases between. CDR1 and CDR2 (germline): SGHRS, YFSETQ. This CDR3 comprises 12 residues. The CDR3 here is CASSLDGDEQFF. DNA for the CDR3: TGCGCCAGCAGCTTGGACGGGGATGAGCAGTTCTTC.

A few counts support this clone. The J gene is TRBJ2-6, the V gene TRBV19; D call uncertain. V was pared by 6 bases and J by 0 bases, with 6 bases between. Germline lookup yields CDR1 LNHDA and CDR2 SQIVND (reference sequence). The CDR3 consists of 14 residues. DNA of the CDR3: TGTGCCAGTAGCCATGACTCTGGGGCCAACGTCCTGACTTTC. Translated: CASSHDSGANVLTF.

This clone has a handful of counts. This rearrangement joins TRBV7-9 to TRBJ2-5; D is possibly TRBD1 (7 bases). The CDR3 loop spans 14 amino acids. Per germline, CDR1 SEHNR and CDR2 FQNEAQ (reference sequence). Trimming pared 5 bases from V and 2 bases from J, leaving 12 bases between. CDR3: CASSLRGEQETQYF. The CDR3 nucleotides are TGTGCCAGCAGCCTCAGGGGGGAGCAAGAGACCCAGTACTTC.

The genes are TRBV29-1 and TRBJ2-3; possibly TRBD2 for D (6 bases). The CDR3 loop spans 15 amino acids. Germline loops: CDR1 SQVTM, CDR2 ANQGSEA. V lost 6 bases and J lost 0, with 16 bases in between. CDR3 sequence: CSVLPPGTSTDTQYF. CDR3 in DNA: TGCAGCGTCCTCCCGCCAGGGACTAGCACAGATACGCAGTATTTT.

The genes are TRBV29-1 and TRBJ1-2; no definite D call. Per the germline V gene, CDR1 is SQVTM and CDR2 is ANQGSEA. Trimming removed 6 bases at V and 1 base at J, with 12 bases between. The CDR3 length is 13 residues. The CDR3 DNA reads TGCAGCGTACCGATAGGAGTTAACTATGGCTACACCTTC. Translation: CSVPIGVNYGYTF. The complete variable domain, with remaining parts taken from reference TRBV29-1 and TRBJ1-2, reads SAVISQKPSRDICQRGTSLTIQCQVDSQVTMMFWYRQQPGQSLTLIATANQGSEATYESGFVIDKFPISRPNLTFSTLTVSNMSPEDSSIYLCSVPIGVNYGYTFGSGTRLTVV.

The chain employs TRBV11-2 and TRBJ2-7; TRBD2 matches at 8 bases. CDR3 length equals 20 residues. Germline V gene lookup returns CDR1 SGHAT and CDR2 FQNNGV. V lost 0 bases and J lost 0; bases outside the gene matches: 16. CDR3 DNA: TGTGCCAGCAGCTTAGATCCTCCTAGCGGGCTTGGGCGAAGCTCCTACGAGCAGTACTTC. Its translation is CASSLDPPSGLGRSSYEQYF.

This clone appeared a few times. This sequence joins TRBV6-5 and TRBJ1-2, with unresolved D. There are 14 residues in the CDR3. Trimming took off 0 bases at V and 7 bases at J, with 12 bases between the two ends. CDR1 is MNHEY and CDR2 is SVGAGI in the germline V gene. The CDR3 bases are TGTGCCAGCAGTTACTCCTCCAGCTCCGTTGGCTACACCTTC. Its protein product is CASSYSSSSVGYTF.

This chain links TRBV9 with TRBJ2-7, with 12 nucleotides matching TRBD1. This CDR3 is 16 amino acids long. Germline assignment: CDR1 SGDLS and CDR2 YYNGEE. With 4 bases clipped from V and 3 bases from J, the junction kept 8 bases outside the gene matches. CDR3 sequence: CASSLGTGGAGYEQYF. The CDR3, as DNA: TGTGCCAGCAGCTTGGGGACAGGGGGCGCGGGCTACGAGCAGTACTTC.

The rearrangement joins TRBV7-2 to TRBJ2-2, with TRBD2 matching 9 bases. Germline values: CDR1 SGHTA, CDR2 FQGNSA. The CDR3 runs 16 residues. V trimming: 2 bases; J trimming: 4 bases; junction bases outside the gene matches: 5. This chain's CDR3 is CASSLLAGDSTGELFF. CDR3 sequence (DNA): TGTGCCAGCAGCTTATTAGCGGGGGATTCCACCGGGGAGCTGTTTTTT.

This rearrangement joins TRBV7-9 to TRBJ1-1, with a possible D match to TRBD1 (5 bases). CDR1 is SEHNR and CDR2 is FQNEAQ in the germline V gene (reference sequence). CDR3 length: 13 amino acids. V lost 4 bases to trimming and J lost 1 base, with 7 bases between them. As DNA, the CDR3 is TGTGCCAGCAGCTCCAGGGAGAACACTGAAGCTTTCTTT. Protein product: CASSSRENTEAFF.

The chain combines TRBV7-5 with TRBJ1-4. TRBV7-5 counts as a pseudogene. CDR3 size: 15 residues. The CDR3 DNA reads TGTGCCAGAAGACGGGTAGGTTGTACTAATGAAAAACTGTTTTTT. Translated: CARRRVGCTNEKLFF.

By sample share, this clone is medium-sized. In DNA, the CDR3 is TGTGCCAGCAGTTTATTAGGGGGTCACAATCAGCCCCAGCATTTT. This sequence encodes CASSLLGGHNQPQHF. This chain connects TRBV28 to TRBJ1-5, with a possible D match to TRBD1 (6 bases). The CDR3 has 15 amino acids. Per germline, CDR1 MDHEN and CDR2 SYDVKM. Trimming pared 1 base from V and 3 bases from J, leaving 10 bases between. The whole variable domain, filled in from reference TRBV28 and TRBJ1-5, reads DVKVTQSSRYLVKRTGEKVFLECVQDMDHENMFWYRQDPGLGLRLIYFSYDVKMKEKGDIPEGYSVSREKKERFSLILESASTNQTSMYLCASSLLGGHNQPQHFGDGTRLSIL.

V usage is TRBV5-1 and J usage is TRBJ2-1; 11 bases are shared with TRBD2. The CDR3 sequence is 16 residues long. The trim removed 5 bases at V and 0 bases at J, leaving 4 bases unmatched. The V gene's germline CDR1 is SGHRS and CDR2 YFSETQ. The CDR3 protein is CASRVAGGLSYNEQFF. DNA of the CDR3: TGCGCCAGCAGAGTAGCGGGGGGGCTCTCCTACAATGAGCAGTTCTTC.

This clone has only a few counts. This rearrangement joins TRBV5-5 to TRBJ1-6; D is unresolved. CDR3 length: 13 amino acids. Germline lookup yields CDR1 SGHKS and CDR2 YYEKEE (reference sequence). The V end was cut by 0 bases, the J end by 9 bases, with 7 bases between. The CDR3 nucleotides read TGTGCCAGCAGCTTGGGAATTGGTTCACCCCTCCACTTT. It encodes CASSLGIGSPLHF.

The gene calls are TRBV5-8 and TRBJ1-5; the match to TRBD1 covers 10 bases. Trimming cost V 4 bases and J 6 bases; bases outside gene matches: 4. The CDR3 sequence is 14 residues long. The germline CDR1 and CDR2 sequences are SGHTS and YDEGEE. CDR3 nucleotides: TGTGCCAGCAGCCGACAGGGGGCTGGTCAGCCCCAGCATTTT. Residues: CASSRQGAGQPQHF.

V gene TRBV7-3 combines with J gene TRBJ2-5; 7 bases are a match to TRBD1. Germline V gives CDR1 SGHTA, CDR2 FQGTGA. This CDR3 contains 16 residues. Losses at the gene ends were 1 base for V and 5 bases for J; bases not matched to a gene: 10. As DNA, the CDR3 is TGTGCCAGCAGCTTAAACGGCAGGACAGGTCCCGAGACCCAGTACTTC. This encodes CASSLNGRTGPETQYF.

The chain combines TRBV5-4 with TRBJ1-1, with no clear D. CDR1 SGHNT and CDR2 YYREEE come from the germline V gene (reference sequence). The V gene lost 5 bases and the J gene lost 8 bases, with 16 bases spanning the gap. This CDR3 region has 13 residues. CDR3 sequence reads: CASSTYYSGEAFF. CDR3 bases: TGTGCCAGCAGTACTTATTACTCGGGAGAAGCTTTCTTT.

This clone was found a few times. The chain joins TRBV11-2 to TRBJ1-2; 7 bases agree with TRBD1. Trimming at V came to 2 bases and at J to 1 base, leaving 10 bases not matched to a gene. The CDR3 covers 17 residues. From germline, CDR1 is SGHAT and CDR2 FQNNGV. As DNA, the CDR3 is TGTGCCAGCAGCTTATTAGGCGGGCAGGGGGTTAACTATGGCTACACCTTC. It translates to CASSLLGGQGVNYGYTF.

The chain uses TRBV9 and TRBJ2-2, with D maybe TRBD1 (6 bases). Trimming removed 3 bases from V and 5 bases from J, with 8 bases in between. Germline V gives CDR1 SGDLS, CDR2 YYNGEE. The CDR3 covers 13 residues. The CDR3 DNA sequence: TGTGCCAGCAGCGCCACAGGGACCGGGGAGCTGTTTTTT. It yields the protein CASSATGTGELFF.

This clone was observed a single time. The rearrangement uses TRBV5-1 and TRBJ1-1; D not resolved. The germline V gene has CDR1 SGHRS and CDR2 YFSETQ. The CDR3 has 11 residues. Trimming removed 0 bases from V and 4 bases from J, with 1 base in between. CDR3 in amino acids: CASSLGTEAFF. The CDR3 region has the DNA TGCGCCAGCAGCTTGGGCACTGAAGCTTTCTTT. Full variable domain (outside the CDR3, taken from reference TRBV5-1 and TRBJ1-1): KAGVTQTPRYLIKTRGQQVTLSCSPISGHRSVSWYQQTPGQGLQFLFEYFSETQRNKGNFPGRFSGRQFSNSRSEMNVSTLELGDSALYLCASSLGTEAFFGQGTRLTVV.

The chain couples TRBV7-2 to TRBJ2-7, with TRBD2 matching over 12 bases. CDR1 and CDR2 from the germline V gene are SGHTA and FQGNSA. The CDR3 totals 17 residues. The V and J ends lost 5 bases and 4 bases, in that order; junction bases with no gene match: 12. The CDR3 is CASSPILAGGPHYEQYF. The CDR3 DNA is TGTGCCAGCAGCCCAATACTAGCGGGAGGCCCGCATTACGAGCAGTACTTC.